Presented here are 9 T cell receptor beta chains from one specimen sequenced in a study of cytomegalovirus exposure and HLA in healthy donors. The PCR ran on 60 Vbeta and 13 Jbeta primers. Sequencing used immunoSEQ multiplex PCR; TCRdb keeps in-frame clones, though not all of them. Altogether approximately 150,000 clones are present, approximately 88% being singletons, with the ten largest covering around 0.51%. Input material: PBMCs. The receptors stem from a woman aged 40 to 49 in good health and CMV-seronegative.

As to this clone: An end of the junction does not agree with germline; a read error may underlie this. The rearrangement uses TRBV7-9 and TRBJ1-4; 9 positions match TRBD1. Germline values: CDR1 SEHNR, CDR2 FQNEAQ (reference sequence). The CDR3 loop spans 14 amino acids. CDR3 residues: CSSSPGQGFEKLFF. The CDR3 region has the DNA TGTTCCAGCAGCCCGGGACAGGGCTTTGAAAAACTGTTTTTT.

This chain connects TRBV5-1 to TRBJ2-3, with 8 positions matching TRBD2. V lost 1 base, J lost 4 bases, and 8 bases stayed unmatched. The germline V gene encodes CDR1 SGHRS and CDR2 YFSETQ. The CDR3 length is 16 residues. For the CDR3, the DNA is TGCGCCAGCAGCTTGATTGCGGGGGGTCCCCCAGATACGCAGTATTTT. Translation gives CASSLIAGGPPDTQYF.

The V and J genes are TRBV4-1 and TRBJ2-3; 10 nucleotides agree with TRBD2. The V and J ends lost 4 bases and 3 bases, in that order; junction bases with no gene match: 10. Germline CDR1 and CDR2: MGHRA and YSYEKL. This CDR3 region has 17 residues. The CDR3 nucleotides read TGCGCCAGCAGCCTCTCGTTTAGCGGGAGGCCAACAGATACGCAGTATTTT. Translation gives CASSLSFSGRPTDTQYF.

The chain is built from TRBV13 and TRBJ2-5; tentatively, D is TRBD2 (5 bases). The J call may be faulty, since TRBJ2-7 better matches the DNA end. The CDR3 is 15 amino acids. Germline assignment: CDR1 PRHDT and CDR2 FYEKMQ (reference sequence). The CDR3 loop is CASRYYGRDIYEQYF. CDR3 nucleotides: TGTGCCAGCAGGTATTACGGTCGGGATATCTACGAGCAGTACTTC.

This rearrangement joins TRBV18 to TRBJ1-3, with D possibly being TRBD1 (5 bases). V lost 1 base to trimming and J lost 8 bases, with 15 bases between them. The V gene's germline CDR1 is KGHSH and CDR2 LQKENI. The CDR3 spans 15 residues. CDR3 sequence: CASSPRQQDGDTIYF. CDR3 nucleotide sequence: TGTGCCAGCTCACCACGGCAACAGGACGGAGACACCATATATTTT.

The chain links TRBV7-9 to TRBJ2-1; a possible D gene is TRBD1 (5 bases). With 1 base removed from V and 2 bases from J, the gap between germline ends came to 9 bases. The germline V gene has CDR1 SEHNR and CDR2 FQNEAQ (reference sequence). The CDR3 covers 15 residues. DNA for the CDR3: TGTGCCAGCAGCTTAGGTCAGGGCGCCTACAATGAGCAGTTCTTC. It codes for CASSLGQGAYNEQFF.

This chain uses TRBV5-1 with TRBJ2-1, with TRBD2 matching 9 bases. The CDR3 has 16 amino acids. J gave up 2 bases and V 0 bases, and 3 bases lay outside the gene matches. The germline CDR1 and CDR2 sequences are SGHRS and YFSETQ. The CDR3, as DNA: TGCGCCAGCAGCTTGGTCCCTAGCGGGGCCTACAATGAGCAGTTCTTC. This encodes CASSLVPSGAYNEQFF.

The chain has TRBV30 and TRBJ2-2, with TRBD2 as a possible D gene (5 bases). The CDR3 runs 16 residues. Between the trimmed V and J ends, which lost 1 base and 4 bases, there was a span of 16 bases. CDR1 GTSNPN and CDR2 SVGIG come from the germline V gene (reference sequence). The CDR3 spells CAWSGAASVGTGELFF. The CDR3 DNA is TGTGCCTGGAGTGGAGCGGCCTCCGTTGGCACCGGGGAGCTGTTTTTT.

With regard to this clone: At one end the junction does not follow the germline gene, possibly because of a read error. This chain joins TRBV7-9 and TRBJ2-7; 9 bases line up with TRBD2. This CDR3 contains 14 residues. Germline CDR1 SEHNR, CDR2 FQNEAQ (reference sequence). CDR3 DNA sequence: TGTTCCAGCAGCTCCCGGACTAGCGCGTACGAGCAGTACTTC. Amino acid sequence: CSSSSRTSAYEQYF.